This entry concerns a single T cell receptor (beta chain). The data belong to a study of CD8+CD57+ T cells in acquired aplastic anemia. Genomic DNA, serving as template, underwent TCR beta VDJ and CDR3 profiling. TCRdb ran MiXCR on the reads and lists one entry per CDR3 protein. In the table there are around 500,000 distinct CDR3 sequences, approximately 32% of which are singletons. V lost 6 bases and J lost 9; bases outside the gene matches: 4. Germline assignment: CDR1 SGHTA and CDR2 FQGNSA. The CDR3 has 13 amino acids. All sequencing subjects had displayed CD8+CD57+ cell expansion on flow cytometry.

Sequenced material: sorted CD4+, CD8+, or CD8+CD57+ T cells (not recorded which) from PBMCs. This sequence was found in a human donor with aplastic anemia. The chain carries TRBV7-2 and TRBJ1-6; 8 nucleotides line up with TRBD1. CDR3 residues: CASRPGQGSPLHF. The CDR3, as DNA: TGTGCCAGCAGACCCGGACAGGGTTCACCCCTCCACTTT.